These T cell receptor beta chains were read from a single sample in a study of radiation and T cells in renal cell carcinoma. Libraries were prepared by immunoSEQ multiplex PCR; TCRdb keeps only in-frame clonotypes and omits some of them. The sample yields roughly 60,000 clones, around 78% seen once. Source: blood, taken from a patient whose treatment included radiotherapy and nephrectomy. These receptors were collected from a man aged 55-75 years with renal cell carcinoma. Both conserved end residues are part of each CDR3. The order of the fields is clone size, V gene, J gene, D gene, CDR3 protein, CDR3 DNA. A D gene is named only where the DNA matches it firmly. Size is omitted from some rows. Given values are once, few, many or a class for expanded clones.

NA	TRBV9	TRBJ1-3	NA	CASSLRQVGAGNTIYF	TGTGCCAGCAGCTTACGACAGGTAGGCGCCGGAAACACCATATATTTT
once	TRBV10-3	TRBJ2-5	NA	CAISAGARADQETQYF	TGTGCCATCAGTGCGGGGGCAAGGGCGGACCAAGAGACCCAGTACTTC
once	TRBV18	TRBJ1-1	NA	CASSPPSGAGTEAFF	TGTGCCAGCTCACCCCCATCGGGGGCAGGAACTGAAGCTTTCTTT
NA	TRBV10-1	TRBJ2-6	NA	CASSWTSSAQSRANVLTF	TGCGCCAGCAGTTGGACTTCAAGCGCACAAAGTCGGGCCAACGTCCTGACTTTC
NA	TRBV5-1	TRBJ2-4	NA	CASSLASVKNIQYF	TGCGCCAGCAGCTTGGCTAGCGTAAAAAACATTCAGTACTTC
NA	TRBV5-1	TRBJ2-1	NA	CASSLTSYEQFF	TGCGCCAGCAGCTTGACTAGCTATGAGCAGTTCTTC
NA	TRBV9	TRBJ1-5	NA	CASSVGVRQPQHF	TGTGCCAGCAGCGTAGGTGTGAGGCAGCCCCAGCATTTT
NA	TRBV2	TRBJ2-5	NA	CASSEKGGLRETQYF	TGTGCCAGCAGTGAAAAGGGGGGCCTGAGGGAGACCCAGTACTTC
once	TRBV11-3	TRBJ2-3	TRBD2	CASSLGGRASGDTQYF	TGTGCCAGCAGCTTAGGAGGAAGGGCTAGCGGAGATACGCAGTATTTT
NA	TRBV19	TRBJ1-3	NA	CASSRDRSPGNTIYF	TGTGCCAGTAGCAGAGACAGGTCCCCTGGAAACACCATATATTTT
few	TRBV30	TRBJ2-3	TRBD1	CAWSVTGADTQYF	TGTGCCTGGAGTGTCACAGGGGCAGATACGCAGTATTTT
once	TRBV5-4	TRBJ1-1	NA	CASSRDSGSEAFF	TGTGCCAGCAGCCGTGACAGTGGGTCTGAAGCTTTCTTT
NA	TRBV12-5	TRBJ2-2	TRBD2	CASGWLAGANTGELFF	TGTGCTAGTGGTTGGCTAGCGGGGGCGAACACCGGGGAGCTGTTTTTT
NA	TRBV11-1	TRBJ2-7	TRBD1	CASSCPRTGAPYEQYF	TGTGCCAGCAGCTGCCCGAGGACAGGGGCTCCCTACGAGCAGTACTTC
NA	TRBV7-8	TRBJ2-5	NA	CASSRRDSIQETQYF	TGTGCCAGCAGCAGACGGGACTCCATCCAAGAGACCCAGTACTTC
NA	TRBV7-8	TRBJ1-2	NA	CASSSGQGTYGYTF	TGTGCCAGCAGCTCGGGCCAGGGAACCTATGGCTACACCTTC
NA	TRBV19	TRBJ1-2	NA	CASSRVTGPGAGYTF	TGTGCCAGTAGTCGGGTCACGGGACCGGGGGCTGGCTACACCTTC
NA	TRBV7-2	TRBJ1-3	NA	CASSPRTVGNTIYF	TGTGCCAGCAGCCCGAGGACTGTCGGAAACACCATATATTTT
NA	TRBV7-2	TRBJ2-2	TRBD2	CASSLGGGAAGELFF	TGTGCCAGCAGCTTAGGCGGGGGGGCCGCCGGGGAGCTGTTTTTT
NA	TRBV7-9	TRBJ1-1	TRBD1	CASSLEGTGEVEAFF	TGTGCCAGCAGCTTAGAAGGGACAGGGGAGGTGGAAGCTTTCTTT
NA	TRBV7-8	TRBJ1-2	NA	CASSLRGIDYGYTF	TGTGCCAGCAGCTTGAGGGGGATAGACTATGGCTACACCTTC
NA	TRBV7-2	TRBJ2-1	TRBD2	CASSFVAGGRHEQFF	TGTGCCAGCAGCTTCGTAGCGGGGGGGCGTCATGAGCAGTTCTTC
NA	TRBV29-1	TRBJ2-5	TRBD1	CSGRTGSEGTQYF	TGCAGCGGCCGGACAGGGAGCGAAGGGACCCAGTACTTC
NA	TRBV7-2	TRBJ2-7	TRBD2	CASSPLGSGGYEQYF	TGTGCCAGCAGCCCTTTGGGTAGCGGGGGATACGAGCAGTACTTC
NA	TRBV5-1	TRBJ2-2	NA	CASSGFGAGVASNTGELFF	TGCGCCAGCAGCGGCTTCGGAGCAGGGGTCGCTTCGAACACCGGGGAGCTGTTTTTT
NA	TRBV27	TRBJ2-1	TRBD2	CASSHTTSIGDEQFF	TGTGCCAGCAGTCATACGACTAGCATTGGCGATGAGCAGTTCTTC
NA	TRBV7-8	TRBJ2-2	TRBD1	CASSPQGADTGELFF	TGTGCCAGCAGCCCTCAGGGGGCGGACACCGGGGAGCTGTTTTTT
few	TRBV19	TRBJ1-1	NA	CASSKDRNTEAFF	TGTGCCAGTAGTAAGGACAGGAACACTGAAGCTTTCTTT
NA	TRBV30	TRBJ1-1	NA	CAWAKTSLMNTEAFF	TGTGCCTGGGCTAAAACGTCCTTGATGAACACTGAAGCTTTCTTT
NA	TRBV7-3	TRBJ2-2	TRBD2	CASSTPGAGGPMGTGELFF	TGTGCCAGCAGCACCCCCGGAGCGGGAGGGCCGATGGGCACCGGGGAGCTGTTTTTT
NA	TRBV18	TRBJ1-1	NA	CASSPNGDNTEAFF	TGTGCCAGCTCACCTAACGGGGACAACACTGAAGCTTTCTTT
NA	TRBV10-2	TRBJ2-3	NA	CASSEGLATDTQYF	TGCGCCAGCAGTGAGGGTCTAGCTACGGATACGCAGTATTTT
NA	TRBV6-1	TRBJ2-1	TRBD2	CASREGTSGSYNEQFF	TGTGCCAGCAGGGAAGGGACTAGCGGCTCCTACAATGAGCAGTTCTTC
once	TRBV7-3	TRBJ2-3	TRBD2	CASSPSGGGVDTQYF	TGTGCCAGCAGCCCCTCGGGAGGCGGCGTAGATACGCAGTATTTT
once	TRBV5-8	TRBJ2-1	NA	CASSLETGTRVNEQFF	TGTGCCAGCAGCTTGGAAACGGGGACAAGGGTCAATGAGCAGTTCTTC
NA	TRBV19	TRBJ1-5	NA	CASSIVWGNSNQPQHF	TGTGCCAGTAGTATTGTCTGGGGAAATAGCAATCAGCCCCAGCATTTT
NA	TRBV6-5	TRBJ2-7	NA	CASAYLTGHEQYF	TGTGCCAGCGCGTACTTGACAGGACACGAGCAGTACTTC
NA	TRBV19	TRBJ2-2	NA	CASSMRGLPGEERLDGELFF	TGTGCCAGTAGTATGCGAGGGCTCCCGGGCGAGGAACGATTAGACGGGGAGCTGTTTTTT
NA	TRBV5-4	TRBJ2-1	TRBD2	CASSREASGQAYNEQFF	TGTGCCAGCAGTCGGGAGGCTAGCGGCCAGGCTTACAATGAGCAGTTCTTC
NA	TRBV4-1	TRBJ1-1	NA	CASSQDSWDEAFF	TGCGCCAGCAGCCAAGATTCCTGGGACGAAGCTTTCTTT
once	TRBV25-1	TRBJ1-4	NA	CASSRRDNEKLFF	TGTGCCAGCAGCCGCAGGGATAATGAAAAACTGTTTTTT
NA	TRBV29-1	TRBJ1-4	NA	CSVEAQTEKLFF	TGCAGCGTTGAAGCTCAGACGGAAAAACTGTTTTTT
NA	TRBV11-2	TRBJ2-7	TRBD2	CASSLLLAGSYEQYF	TGTGCCAGCAGCTTACTCCTAGCGGGCTCCTACGAGCAGTACTTC